These 32 T cell receptor beta chains came from one sample sequenced in a study of human T cells and chemical hapten exposure. TCRdb re-analysed the RACE reads in MiXCR, keeping a single row per CDR3 protein. This table has 85,000 to 130,000 distinct CDR3 sequences, less than 15% appearing once. Specified time point: pre-sensitization, week 0. Treatment described: therapeutic diphenylcyclopropenone sensitization with weekly scalp DPC. The sequencing here drew on whole blood, taken in connection with sensitization to the hapten diphenylcyclopropenone (DPC). These receptors all stem from a woman in her forties or fifties with alopecia areata. Some clones in this sample may be carry-over from other donors' samples.

This sequence joins TRBV28 and TRBJ2-7; D possibly uses TRBD1 or TRBD2 (5 bases each). V was cut by 5 bases and J by 13 bases, with 18 bases left in between. Germline V gene lookup returns CDR1 MDHEN and CDR2 SYDVKM. The CDR3 sequence is 12 residues long. The CDR3 loop reads CASSPGTAATYF. CDR3 DNA: TGTGCCAGCAGTCCGGGGACGGCTGCTACTTACTTC.

The chain recombines TRBV5-1 with TRBJ1-1, with 7 positions matching TRBD1. The CDR3 length is 17 residues. Germline V CDR1 and CDR2: SGHRS, YFSETQ. The V segment lost 0 bases and the J segment 4 bases; nucleotides outside the gene matches: 12. CDR3 nucleotide sequence: TGCGCCAGCAGCTTGGTTTCAGGGGGAAGATTAGGCACTGAAGCTTTCTTT. This translates into CASSLVSGGRLGTEAFF.

Comments on this clonotype: The conserved closing phenylalanine or tryptophan is absent in this CDR3, likely reflecting a read error. J is TRBJ1-5 and V is TRBV29-1, with TRBD1 matching over 9 bases. J lost 6 bases, V lost 6 bases, and 3 bases had no gene match. CDR3 length: 12 amino acids. Per germline, CDR1 SQVTM and CDR2 ANQGSEA. CDR3 sequence reads: CSVGTGFQPQHL. CDR3 DNA: TGCAGCGTAGGGACAGGGTTTCAGCCCCAGCATCTT.

This clonotype was seen at least ten times. The J gene is TRBJ1-5, the V gene TRBV19, with D possibly matching TRBD1 (5 bases). The germline V gene encodes CDR1 LNHDA and CDR2 SQIVND (reference sequence). V dropped 10 bases and J dropped 2 bases, with 15 bases sitting between them. The CDR3 runs 14 residues. CDR3 DNA: TGTGCCACAACAGGTCGAGCAGGCAATCAGCCCCAGCATTTT. This encodes CATTGRAGNQPQHF.

This clonotype was detected a few times. This CDR3 reads CASSPTNRVAETQYF. As DNA, the CDR3 is TGTGCCAGCAGCCCTACCAACAGGGTGGCGGAGACCCAGTACTTC. This chain connects TRBV7-9 to TRBJ2-5; D might be TRBD1 (6 bases). The CDR3 consists of 15 residues. Looked up from germline, CDR1 is SEHNR and CDR2 is FQNEAQ (reference sequence). V lost 5 bases and J 5 bases, leaving 18 bases between the germline ends. Together with reference TRBV7-9 and TRBJ2-5, the CDR3 gives the full variable domain: DTGVSQNPRHKITKRGQNVTFRCDPISEHNRLYWYRQTLGQGPEFLTYFQNEAQLEKSRLLSDRFSAERPKGSFSTLEIQRTEQGDSAMYLCASSPTNRVAETQYFGPGTRLLVL.

The sample holds a few counts of this clonotype. The rearrangement uses TRBV5-1 and TRBJ2-3, with TRBD2 identical over 9 bases. CDR1 and CDR2 from the germline V gene are SGHRS and YFSETQ. The CDR3 is 16 residues long. V was clipped by 4 bases and J by 2 bases; unmatched bases: 8. The CDR3 loop reads CASSTASGAFTDTQYF. CDR3 in DNA: TGCGCCAGCAGCACGGCTAGCGGGGCCTTCACAGATACGCAGTATTTT.

This clonotype was observed a few times. At one of its ends the junction is not consistent with the germline gene, which may arise from a read error. The V gene is TRBV28, the J gene TRBJ2-5, with 7 bases fitting TRBD1. The germline gives CDR1 MDHEN, CDR2 SYDVKM. CDR3 size: 15 residues. In DNA, the CDR3 is TGTGCCAGCAGTTACGACCGGACAGGAGAAGAAACCCAGTACTTC. The encoded protein is CASSYDRTGEETQYF.

This chain joins TRBV2 and TRBJ2-2; TRBD1 agrees at 10 bases. The CDR3 covers 17 residues. Trimming cost V 3 bases and J 1 base; bases outside gene matches: 5. CDR1 and CDR2 (germline): SNHLY, FYNNEI. CDR3 in amino acids: CASSETGGGLNTGELFF. The CDR3 DNA reads TGTGCCAGCAGTGAGACAGGGGGCGGGTTGAACACCGGGGAGCTGTTTTTT. The full variable domain, completed using reference TRBV2 and TRBJ2-2, is EPEVTQTPSHQVTQMGQEVILRCVPISNHLYFYWYRQILGQKVEFLVSFYNNEISEKSEIFDDQFSVERPDGSNFTLKIRSTKLEDSAMYFCASSETGGGLNTGELFFGEGSRLTVL.

This clonotype was seen a handful of times. The chain is built from TRBV12-3 or TRBV12-4 and TRBJ1-5; D is perhaps TRBD1 (5 bases). V shed 6 bases and J shed 2 bases, with 17 bases lying between them. CDR3 length: 16 amino acids. Here the CDR3 DNA reads TGTGCCAGCAGGCTTACAGGTAACCAAGGCAATCAGCCCCAGCATTTT. Protein: CASRLTGNQGNQPQHF.

This clonotype showed up just a few times. The V gene is TRBV2, the J gene TRBJ1-1; no clear D. Trimming cost V 3 bases and J 1 base, with 9 bases left between them. This CDR3 has 14 residues. Germline V gene lookup returns CDR1 SNHLY and CDR2 FYNNEI. The CDR3 coding sequence is TGTGCCAGCAGTGATGAGGCGGGGAACACTGAAGCTTTCTTT. Residues: CASSDEAGNTEAFF.

This clonotype was recorded once. The chain employs TRBV7-2 and TRBJ2-7; 9 bases line up with TRBD2. This CDR3 comprises 13 residues. Germline V gene data show CDR1 as SGHTA and CDR2 as FQGNSA. Trimming cost V 7 bases and J 5 bases; bases outside gene matches: 6. CDR3 sequence (DNA): TGTGCCAGCAAGTACGCGGGAGGGGACGAGCAGTACTTC. It yields the protein CASKYAGGDEQYF.

This clonotype has more than one count but fewer than ten. The chain employs TRBV7-9 and TRBJ2-2; D ambiguous. This CDR3 has 14 residues. Germline V gene data show CDR1 as SEHNR and CDR2 as FQNEAQ (reference sequence). V dropped 10 bases and J dropped 6 bases, with 18 bases sitting between them. For the CDR3, the DNA is TGTGCCACCACCTTCTTCGAACGGTCCGGGGAGCTGTTTTTT. Amino acids: CATTFFERSGELFF.

This clonotype came up many times. This chain connects TRBV6-6 to TRBJ2-7, with 7 positions matching TRBD2. Germline CDR1 reads MNHNY; CDR2 reads SVGAGI (reference sequence). The CDR3 is made up of 15 amino acids. V shed 6 bases and J 7 bases; nucleotides not matched to a gene: 15. CDR3 sequence: CASRRQSDGGGEQYF. The CDR3 bases are TGTGCCAGCAGGCGACAGAGCGACGGGGGAGGGGAGCAGTACTTC.

The rearrangement uses TRBV29-1 and TRBJ1-1; a possible D gene is TRBD1 (6 bases). CDR1 is SQVTM and CDR2 is ANQGSEA in the germline V gene. V shed 7 bases and J shed 3 bases, with 12 bases lying between them. The CDR3 contains 12 residues. The CDR3 DNA is TGCAGCGCCCTGGACAGACACACTGAAGCTTTCTTT. It specifies CSALDRHTEAFF.

The J gene is TRBJ2-3, the V gene TRBV12-5, with 7 nucleotides matching TRBD1. Germline V CDR1 and CDR2: LGHNT, FRNRAP. The CDR3 runs to 16 residues. J lost 1 base, V lost 6 bases, and 10 bases had no gene match. The CDR3 DNA reads as TGTGCTAGTGGAAGGGGACAGACAGAAGGCACAGATACGCAGTATTTT. Translating gives CASGRGQTEGTDTQYF. Using reference TRBV12-5 and TRBJ2-3 for the parts outside the CDR3, the full variable domain is DARVTQTPRHKVTEMGQEVTMRCQPILGHNTVFWYRQTMMQGLELLAYFRNRAPLDDSGMPKDRFSAEMPDATLATLKIQPSEPRDSAVYFCASGRGQTEGTDTQYFGPGTRLTVL.

In this sample, this clonotype turned up a few times. The chain carries TRBV7-9 and TRBJ1-1; 7 nucleotides align to TRBD1. Germline V gives CDR1 SEHNR, CDR2 FQNEAQ (reference sequence). The CDR3 totals 15 residues. V was pared by 3 bases and J by 0 bases, with 4 bases of the junction left unmatched. The CDR3: CASSLGQIVNTEAFF. CDR3 DNA: TGTGCCAGCAGCTTGGGACAGATCGTGAACACTGAAGCTTTCTTT.

This clonotype has just a few counts. The gene calls are TRBV9 and TRBJ2-7; D may correspond to TRBD1 or TRBD2 (5 bases each). The CDR3 spans 14 residues. Germline CDR1 reads SGDLS; CDR2 reads YYNGEE. V lost 0 bases and J lost 0, with 7 bases in between. CDR3 DNA sequence: TGTGCCAGCAGCGTAGATGGGGGCTCCTACGAGCAGTACTTC. It translates to CASSVDGGSYEQYF.

V is TRBV28 and J is TRBJ2-7, with 12 nucleotides matching TRBD2. Germline V gene lookup returns CDR1 MDHEN and CDR2 SYDVKM. V gave up 6 bases and J gave up 4 bases; unmatched junction bases: 4. The CDR3 is 14 residues long. The CDR3 DNA reads TGTGCCAGCAGGAGACTAGCGGGAGTATACGAGCAGTACTTC. Translating it yields CASRRLAGVYEQYF.

This clonotype has a handful of counts. The chain uses TRBV7-6 and TRBJ1-4, with D unresolved. Trimming left V 2 bases short and J 0 bases short, with 10 bases between. Germline lookup yields CDR1 SGHVS and CDR2 FNYEAQ. This CDR3 spans 16 amino acids. Here the CDR3 DNA reads TGTGCCAGCAGCTTAATGGGATATGCAACTAATGAAAAACTGTTTTTT. Translating gives CASSLMGYATNEKLFF.

In its sample, this clonotype was seen many times. The chain couples TRBV7-2 to TRBJ2-3; 8 nucleotides match TRBD2. Germline lookup yields CDR1 SGHTA and CDR2 FQGNSA. The CDR3 consists of 13 residues. J lost 6 bases, V lost 3 bases, and 2 bases had no gene match. This CDR3 is CASSFGGADTQYF. As DNA, the CDR3 is TGTGCCAGCAGCTTCGGGGGGGCTGATACGCAGTATTTT.

This clonotype was picked up a small number of times. The chain combines TRBV20-1 with TRBJ1-2; a possible D gene is TRBD1 (6 bases). V lost 0 bases to trimming and J lost 4 bases, with 12 bases between them. Germline-derived CDR1 and CDR2 are DFQATT and SNEGSKA (reference sequence). The CDR3 runs 14 residues. This CDR3 reads CSARDYRAPYGYTF. CDR3 in DNA: TGCAGTGCTAGAGACTACAGGGCTCCCTATGGCTACACCTTC.

This clonotype was counted at least ten times. The chain joins TRBV28 to TRBJ2-1; 9 nucleotides line up with TRBD1. The CDR3 length is 15 residues. Unmatched junction bases numbered 11, after V lost 7 bases and J lost 7 bases. Germline V lookup: CDR1 MDHEN, CDR2 SYDVKM. CDR3 nucleotide sequence: TGTGCCAGCACCAACCCAGGACAGGGGAGGAATGAGCAGTTCTTC. It yields the protein CASTNPGQGRNEQFF. The complete variable domain, with remaining parts taken from reference TRBV28 and TRBJ2-1, reads DVKVTQSSRYLVKRTGEKVFLECVQDMDHENMFWYRQDPGLGLRLIYFSYDVKMKEKGDIPEGYSVSREKKERFSLILESASTNQTSMYLCASTNPGQGRNEQFFGPGTRLTVL.

The chain employs TRBV13 and TRBJ2-3, with a weak D call TRBD1 (5 bases). The germline V and J ends were trimmed by 2 bases and 0 bases, with 12 bases remaining between them. Per the germline V gene, CDR1 is PRHDT and CDR2 is FYEKMQ (reference sequence). The CDR3 covers 16 residues. The CDR3 loop is CASSLLMGPSTDTQYF. CDR3 sequence (DNA): TGTGCCAGCAGCTTATTGATGGGGCCCAGCACAGATACGCAGTATTTT. The complete variable domain, with remaining parts taken from reference TRBV13 and TRBJ2-3, reads AAGVIQSPRHLIKEKRETATLKCYPIPRHDTVYWYQQGPGQDPQFLISFYEKMQSDKGSIPDRFSAQQFSDYHSELNMSSLELGDSALYFCASSLLMGPSTDTQYFGPGTRLTVL.

The chain carries TRBV5-1 and TRBJ2-3; 13 nucleotides agree with TRBD2. The CDR3 covers 16 residues. After removal of 6 bases from V and 5 bases from J, the junction contained 9 bases not matched to a gene. Germline CDR1 is SGHRS and CDR2 is YFSETQ. CDR3 bases: TGCGCCAGCATTCGCGACGGACTAGCGGGAGTAGATACGCAGTATTTT. It encodes CASIRDGLAGVDTQYF. Drawing the rest from reference TRBV5-1 and TRBJ2-3, the complete variable domain is KAGVTQTPRYLIKTRGQQVTLSCSPISGHRSVSWYQQTPGQGLQFLFEYFSETQRNKGNFPGRFSGRQFSNSRSEMNVSTLELGDSALYLCASIRDGLAGVDTQYFGPGTRLTVL.

This clonotype was observed a few times. This sequence joins TRBV10-2 and TRBJ2-2; D not certain. This CDR3 spans 11 amino acids. Between the trimmed V and J ends, which lost 6 bases and 7 bases, there was a span of 6 bases. The germline V gene has CDR1 WSHSY and CDR2 SAAADI. The CDR3 nucleotides are TGCGCCAGCAGCGAAGTCGGGGAGCTGTTTTTT. Translated: CASSEVGELFF.

The rearrangement joins TRBV11-2 to TRBJ2-7, with TRBD1 matching 8 bases. There are 15 residues in the CDR3. Trimming removed 5 bases from V and 3 bases from J; junction bases left unmatched: 9. Per the germline V gene, CDR1 is SGHAT and CDR2 is FQNNGV. The CDR3 sequence: CASSGTDRGGYEQYF. The CDR3 region has the DNA TGTGCCAGCAGCGGAACCGACAGGGGAGGCTACGAGCAGTACTTC. The whole variable domain, filled in from reference TRBV11-2 and TRBJ2-7, reads EAGVAQSPRYKIIEKRQSVAFWCNPISGHATLYWYQQILGQGPKLLIQFQNNGVVDDSQLPKDRFSAERLKGVDSTLKIQPAKLEDSAVYLCASSGTDRGGYEQYFGPGTRLTVT.

This clonotype was observed many times. The chain couples TRBV7-2 to TRBJ1-1; 8 bases match TRBD1. This CDR3 is built from 12 residues. Germline V lookup: CDR1 SGHTA, CDR2 FQGNSA. After removal of 4 bases from V and 10 bases from J, the junction contained 5 bases not matched to a gene. This chain's CDR3 is CASSSGQGRAFF. Written as DNA, the CDR3 is TGTGCCAGCAGCTCTGGACAGGGTAGAGCTTTCTTT.

This clonotype was seen many times. The V call is TRBV7-8, the J call TRBJ2-7; D not certain. Germline values: CDR1 SGHVS, CDR2 FQNEAQ. The V and J ends lost 1 base and 2 bases respectively, with 9 bases between them. The CDR3 extends over 14 amino acids. The CDR3 DNA reads as TGTGCCAGCAGCTTAGGCAGGTCGGCCTACGAGCAGTACTTC. Its translation: CASSLGRSAYEQYF.

This chain connects TRBV11-2 to TRBJ2-5; 11 bases map to TRBD2. V shed 3 bases, J shed 1 base, and the junction held 1 base outside the gene matches. The germline gives CDR1 SGHAT, CDR2 FQNNGV. There are 15 residues in the CDR3. Here the CDR3 reads CASSFTSGGQETQYF. As DNA, the CDR3 is TGTGCCAGCAGCTTTACTAGCGGGGGCCAAGAGACCCAGTACTTC.

In its sample, this clonotype was seen many times. The V call is TRBV11-2, the J call TRBJ2-1, with 12 bases identical to TRBD1. Germline CDR1 is SGHAT and CDR2 is FQNNGV. The CDR3 extends over 15 amino acids. V was pared by 3 bases and J by 8 bases, with 5 bases of the junction left unmatched. In DNA form, the CDR3 reads TGTGCCAGCAGCTTGTGGGACAGGGGGCGGCATGAGCAGTTCTTC. It codes for CASSLWDRGRHEQFF.

This clonotype was counted between two and nine times. This chain uses TRBV2 with TRBJ2-1, with D perhaps matching TRBD2 (6 bases). In germline, CDR1 is SNHLY, CDR2 FYNNEI. CDR3 size: 14 residues. Trimming stripped 0 bases from V and 4 bases from J, with 7 bases between. CDR3 sequence: CASSEAGGYNEQFF. CDR3 nucleotides: TGTGCCAGCAGTGAAGCGGGGGGATACAATGAGCAGTTCTTC.

The V call is TRBV18, the J call TRBJ1-2, with TRBD1 as a possible D gene (5 bases). Germline V CDR1 and CDR2: KGHSH, LQKENI. Trimming removed 0 bases from V and 6 bases from J, with 8 bases in between. The CDR3 totals 13 residues. CDR3 DNA: TGTGCCAGCTCACCACCCGGGGGGAATGGCTACACCTTC. Translated: CASSPPGGNGYTF.